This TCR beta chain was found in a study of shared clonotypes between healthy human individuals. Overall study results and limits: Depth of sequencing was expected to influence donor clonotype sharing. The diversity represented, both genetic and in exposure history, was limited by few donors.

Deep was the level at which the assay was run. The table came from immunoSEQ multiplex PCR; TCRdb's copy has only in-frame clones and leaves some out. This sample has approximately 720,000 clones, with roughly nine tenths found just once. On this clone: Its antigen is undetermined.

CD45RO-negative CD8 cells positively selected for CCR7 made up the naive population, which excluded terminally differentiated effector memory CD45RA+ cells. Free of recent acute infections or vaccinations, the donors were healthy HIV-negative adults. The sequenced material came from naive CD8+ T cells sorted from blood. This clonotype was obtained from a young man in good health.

The CDR3 DNA reads as TGCGCCAGCAGCGTAACAGGGGACCTTTCCACAGATACGCAGTATTTT. Translated: CASSVTGDLSTDTQYF. The genes are TRBV5-1 and TRBJ2-3; 7 bases are shared with TRBD1. The trim removed 4 bases at V and 2 bases at J, leaving 10 bases unmatched. This CDR3 contains 16 residues. Germline V lookup: CDR1 SGHRS, CDR2 YFSETQ.